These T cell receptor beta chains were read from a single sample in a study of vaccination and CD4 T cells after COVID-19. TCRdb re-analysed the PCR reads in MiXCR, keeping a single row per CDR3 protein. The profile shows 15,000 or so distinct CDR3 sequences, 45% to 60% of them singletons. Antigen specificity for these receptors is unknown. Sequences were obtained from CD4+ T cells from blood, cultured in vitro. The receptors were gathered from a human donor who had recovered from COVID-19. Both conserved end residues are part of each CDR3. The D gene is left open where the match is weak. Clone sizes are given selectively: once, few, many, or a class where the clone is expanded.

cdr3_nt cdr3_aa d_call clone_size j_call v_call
TGTGCCAGTAGTTCGCAGGGATGGACCGGGGAGCTGTTTTTT CASSSQGWTGELFF . . TRBJ2-2 TRBV19
TGTGCCAGCAGAGCAGACACCGGGGAGCTGTTTTTT CASRADTGELFF . few TRBJ2-2 TRBV6-1
TGTGCCAGCAGACGGACTAGCGGGAGTTTCAGCTCCTACGAGCAGTACTTC CASRRTSGSFSSYEQYF TRBD2 . TRBJ2-7 TRBV6-2/TRBV6-3
TGTGCCACCCAGAACCTGGGACTAGCGGAAGAGACCCAGTACTTC CATQNLGLAEETQYF TRBD2 . TRBJ2-5 TRBV7-2
TGTGCCAGCAGTAAAACAGGGCTGAATGAGCAGTTCTTC CASSKTGLNEQFF . large TRBJ2-1 TRBV25-1
TGTGCCAGCAGCGGAAACAGGGGGCATCAGCCCCAGCATTTT CASSGNRGHQPQHF TRBD1 . TRBJ1-5 TRBV7-2
TGCAGTGCTAGAAGACGACAGGGGGCGTCTCTTACCACCGGGGAGCTGTTTTTT CSARRRQGASLTTGELFF TRBD1 . TRBJ2-2 TRBV20-1
TGTGCCATCAGTGATGAAGGGACAGGGGAGTACGAGCAGTACTTC CAISDEGTGEYEQYF TRBD1 once TRBJ2-7 TRBV10-3
TGCGCCAGCAGCCCTGGAGCGCCGGGCCCAGCTAACTATGGCTACACCTTC CASSPGAPGPANYGYTF . . TRBJ1-2 TRBV4-3
TGCAGTGCTAGACTGGGCACAGATACGCAGTATTTT CSARLGTDTQYF . . TRBJ2-3 TRBV20-1
TGTGCCAGTAGTCCGGGCCGCGGGAATTCACCCCTCCACTTT CASSPGRGNSPLHF . . TRBJ1-6 TRBV19
TGTGCCATCAGTGAACGGGAGGGGTATACGCAGTATTTT CAISEREGYTQYF TRBD2 . TRBJ2-3 TRBV10-3
TGTGCCATCACCCAGGGGACTAGCGGGAGACCTAGCACAGATACGCAGTATTTT CAITQGTSGRPSTDTQYF TRBD2 once TRBJ2-3 TRBV10-3
TGTGCCAGTAGTAGGTCCCGGACTGTTGGATATGGCTACACCTTC CASSRSRTVGYGYTF . . TRBJ1-2 TRBV19
TGTGCCAGCAGCTCCGGGGCGGGAGAGATCCAGTACTTC CASSSGAGEIQYF TRBD2 . TRBJ2-5 TRBV7-9
TGTGCCAGCAGTGCTAGCAGGGGCCGACAAGAGACCCAGTACTTC CASSASRGRQETQYF . once TRBJ2-5 TRBV6-1
TGTGCCAGCAGCTTCCTAGCACTGGAGACCCAGTACTTC CASSFLALETQYF . medium-sized TRBJ2-5 TRBV11-1
TGTGCCAGCAGTTACCAGAGAGAGACCTACTATGGCTACACCTTC CASSYQRETYYGYTF . once TRBJ1-2 TRBV6-5
TGCAGCGCTTGGACAGGACAGCACGAGCAGTACTTC CSAWTGQHEQYF TRBD1 . TRBJ2-7 TRBV29-1
TGCAGCGTTCGTTCTGGGGGCCGGGAGACCCAGTACTTC CSVRSGGRETQYF . . TRBJ2-5 TRBV29-1
TGCAGCGCCGTGGGACAGGGCGTCGGCATTCAGTACTTC CSAVGQGVGIQYF TRBD1 . TRBJ2-4 TRBV29-1
TGCGCCAGCAGCCCAGGGGGCTCTGGGGCCAACGTCCTGACTTTC CASSPGGSGANVLTF TRBD1 few TRBJ2-6 TRBV5-1
TGTGCCAGCAGTTTATTCCTCGGTGCGCAGCCCCAGCATTTT CASSLFLGAQPQHF . . TRBJ1-5 TRBV27